This passage covers 2 T cell receptor beta chains from one sample sequenced in a study of chemoradiotherapy in HPV16-positive cancers. The table came from immunoSEQ multiplex PCR; TCRdb's copy has only in-frame clones and leaves some out. This sample has 350 to 500 clones, with 65% to 90% found just once. The specimen comprised tumor tissue, sampled from a patient who underwent chemoradiotherapy. Source of these receptors: a human donor with HPV-associated anogenital cancer.

The chain recombines TRBV29-1 with TRBJ2-6; D ambiguous. Germline CDR1 and CDR2: SQVTM and ANQGSEA. The CDR3 loop spans 13 amino acids. V shed 6 bases and J shed 0 bases, with 6 bases lying between them. Written as DNA, the CDR3 is TGCAGCGTGGCAGGCTCTGGGGCCAACGTCCTGACTTTC. It translates to CSVAGSGANVLTF.

The chain carries TRBV7-9 and TRBJ2-7, with a weak D call TRBD1 (6 bases). The CDR3 consists of 14 residues. Germline V CDR1 and CDR2: SEHNR, FQNEAQ (reference sequence). Trimming removed 3 bases at V and 0 bases at J, with 9 bases between. The CDR3 coding sequence is TGTGCCAGCAGCTTCGGACAGCCCTCCTACGAGCAGTACTTC. Translation gives CASSFGQPSYEQYF. Drawing the rest from reference TRBV7-9 and TRBJ2-7, the complete variable domain is DTGVSQNPRHKITKRGQNVTFRCDPISEHNRLYWYRQTLGQGPEFLTYFQNEAQLEKSRLLSDRFSAERPKGSFSTLEIQRTEQGDSAMYLCASSFGQPSYEQYFGPGTRLTVT.